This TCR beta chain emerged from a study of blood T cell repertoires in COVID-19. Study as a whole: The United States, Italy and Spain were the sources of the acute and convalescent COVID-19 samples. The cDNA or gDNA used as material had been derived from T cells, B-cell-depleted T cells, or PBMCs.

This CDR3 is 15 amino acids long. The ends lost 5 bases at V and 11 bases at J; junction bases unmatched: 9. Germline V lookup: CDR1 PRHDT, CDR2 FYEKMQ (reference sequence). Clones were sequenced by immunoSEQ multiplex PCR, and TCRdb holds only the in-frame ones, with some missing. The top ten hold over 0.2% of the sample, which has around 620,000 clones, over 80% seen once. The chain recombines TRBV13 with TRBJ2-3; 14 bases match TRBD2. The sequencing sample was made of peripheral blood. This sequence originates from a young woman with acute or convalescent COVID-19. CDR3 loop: CASSPPGLAGEVQYF. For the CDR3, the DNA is TGTGCCAGCAGCCCACCGGGACTAGCGGGGGAGGTGCAGTATTTT.